A single sample is the source of the 20 T cell receptor beta chains below, sequenced in a study of blood T cell repertoires in COVID-19. TCRdb keeps only in-frame clones here, not all; method: immunoSEQ multiplex PCR. The table includes fewer than 150,000 clones, 80% to 90% detected once. Sequenced material: peripheral blood. The receptors stem from a woman between 35 and 50 years old with acute or convalescent COVID-19.

This clone was seen once. This chain links TRBV6-5 with TRBJ1-3; unclear D gene. The CDR3 is 15 residues long. V lost 5 bases and J 0 bases, leaving 11 bases between the germline ends. From germline, CDR1 is MNHEY and CDR2 SVGAGI. CDR3 amino acids: CASSRRSTSGNTIYF. CDR3 nucleotide sequence: TGTGCCAGCAGTCGACGGAGTACCTCTGGAAACACCATATATTTT.

This chain links TRBV3-1 (or the pseudogene TRBV3-2) with TRBJ1-2, with D unclear. The CDR3 totals 15 residues. Germline V gives CDR1 LGHDT, CDR2 YNNKEL (reference sequence). V lost 0 bases and J 2 bases, leaving 10 bases between the germline ends. The CDR3 here is CASSQDRGGNYGYTF. The CDR3 DNA follows: TGTGCCAGCAGCCAAGATCGCGGCGGGAACTATGGCTACACCTTC.

The chain uses TRBV5-5 and TRBJ1-6; no clear D. V lost 4 bases, J lost 10 bases, and 21 bases lay in between. Germline CDR1 SGHKS, CDR2 YYEKEE (reference sequence). CDR3 size: 16 residues. The CDR3 DNA follows: TGTGCCAGCAGCCTTCTGACCGCGGGAGAAGGCTCACCCCTCCACTTT. Its protein product is CASSLLTAGEGSPLHF.

This chain connects TRBV3-1 (or the pseudogene TRBV3-2) to TRBJ2-1; 9 bases are shared with TRBD2. The CDR3 length is 17 residues. V lost 2 bases and J lost 2; bases outside the gene matches: 7. Per germline, CDR1 LGHDT and CDR2 YNNKEL (reference sequence). The CDR3 protein is CASSQIPIAGAYNEQFF. Here the CDR3 DNA reads TGTGCCAGCAGCCAAATCCCCATAGCGGGAGCCTACAATGAGCAGTTCTTC.

Only one count was recorded for this clone. The gene calls are TRBV9 and TRBJ1-1; no definite D call. The CDR3 contains 14 residues. Trimming took 4 bases from V and 6 from J, leaving 16 bases between them. The V gene's germline CDR1 is SGDLS and CDR2 YYNGEE. The CDR3 is CASSPRQVLAEAFF. The CDR3 DNA reads as TGTGCCAGCAGCCCTCGACAAGTCCTGGCTGAAGCTTTCTTT.

In this sample, this clone turned up a few times. J is TRBJ2-3 and V is TRBV9; D is uncertain. Germline CDR1 and CDR2: SGDLS and YYNGEE. The length of the CDR3 is 13 residues. Trimming left V 0 bases short and J 6 bases short, with 8 bases between. The CDR3 DNA is TGTGCCAGCAGCGTAGGGGTCAGGGATACGCAGTATTTT. Translation: CASSVGVRDTQYF.

This clone came up once. The gene calls are TRBV5-1 and TRBJ1-2, with 7 bases matching TRBD1. Per germline, CDR1 SGHRS and CDR2 YFSETQ. There are 13 residues in the CDR3. The ends lost 5 bases at V and 2 bases at J; junction bases unmatched: 3. DNA of the CDR3: TGCGCCAGCAGATCGACAGGGAACTATGGCTACACCTTC. This sequence encodes CASRSTGNYGYTF.

The chain couples TRBV11-2 to TRBJ2-2, with 8 positions matching TRBD1. Germline V gene lookup returns CDR1 SGHAT and CDR2 FQNNGV. Losses at the gene ends were 3 bases for V and 4 bases for J; bases not matched to a gene: 7. This CDR3 comprises 16 residues. CDR3 sequence reads: CASSFRGPAGTGELFF. The DNA of the CDR3 is TGTGCCAGCAGCTTCAGGGGGCCGGCGGGCACCGGGGAGCTGTTTTTT.

This chain links TRBV24-1 with TRBJ1-2; tentatively, D is TRBD1 (5 bases). Germline CDR1 KGHDR, CDR2 SFDVKD. The CDR3 extends over 15 amino acids. V lost 1 base and J 8 bases, leaving 16 bases between the germline ends. In DNA form, the CDR3 reads TGTGCCACCAGTGATTTCCCCAGCGGGGGTAAAGGCTACACCTTC. It is translated as CATSDFPSGGKGYTF.

The sample holds a few counts of this clone. V is TRBV7-9 and J is TRBJ2-3, with TRBD1 matching 9 bases. The CDR3 totals 14 residues. Germline lookup yields CDR1 SEHNR and CDR2 FQNEAQ (reference sequence). Trimming took 5 bases from V and 3 from J; bases not matched to a gene: 3. DNA of the CDR3: TGTGCCAGCAGCGTGGACAGGGGAACAGATACGCAGTATTTT. This encodes CASSVDRGTDTQYF. Looking up the rest from reference TRBV7-9 and TRBJ2-3 gives the full variable domain: DTGVSQNPRHKITKRGQNVTFRCDPISEHNRLYWYRQTLGQGPEFLTYFQNEAQLEKSRLLSDRFSAERPKGSFSTLEIQRTEQGDSAMYLCASSVDRGTDTQYFGPGTRLTVL.

The table lists this clone with a count of one. The chain has TRBV21-1 and TRBJ2-7; whether TRBD1, the table's D call, matches the DNA was not checked. TRBV21-1 is noted as a pseudogene. This CDR3 is 13 amino acids long. CDR3 DNA sequence: TGTGCCAGCAGCAGTGGCCTCGAACACGAGCAGTACTTC. This codes for CASSSGLEHEQYF.

The CDR3 nucleotides are TGTGCCAGCAGCTTAGTGGCAGTGTCTAGCGGGAGGGCCTTCGATGAGCAGTTCTTC. As protein: CASSLVAVSSGRAFDEQFF. The V call is TRBV7-2, the J call TRBJ2-1; 12 nucleotides agree with TRBD2. The germline V gene encodes CDR1 SGHTA and CDR2 FQGNSA. V lost 1 base, J lost 8 bases, and 15 bases stayed unmatched. The CDR3 has 19 amino acids.

The chain couples TRBV5-8 to TRBJ1-5; 7 bases are a match to TRBD1. The CDR3 length is 16 residues. Germline V gene lookup returns CDR1 SGHTS and CDR2 YDEGEE. V shed 4 bases and J 3 bases; nucleotides not matched to a gene: 10. The CDR3 loop is CASSDSTGWVNQPQHF. CDR3 coding DNA: TGTGCCAGCAGCGACTCGACAGGGTGGGTCAATCAGCCCCAGCATTTT.

V usage is TRBV19 and J usage is TRBJ1-1, with 8 bases aligning to TRBD1. CDR1 and CDR2 from the germline V gene are LNHDA and SQIVND (reference sequence). V gave up 6 bases and J gave up 6 bases; unmatched junction bases: 9. This CDR3 has 14 residues. CDR3 protein: CASRLTGAVAEAFF. The CDR3 nucleotides are TGTGCCAGTAGACTGACAGGGGCTGTCGCTGAAGCTTTCTTT. Full variable domain (outside the CDR3, taken from reference TRBV19 and TRBJ1-1): DGGITQSPKYLFRKEGQNVTLSCEQNLNHDAMYWYRQDPGQGLRLIYYSQIVNDFQKGDIAEGYSVSREKKESFPLTVTSAQKNPTAFYLCASRLTGAVAEAFFGQGTRLTVV.

The chain has TRBV2 and TRBJ2-7; 10 nucleotides agree with TRBD1. V gave up 3 bases and J gave up 3 bases; unmatched junction bases: 14. CDR1 and CDR2 from the germline V gene are SNHLY and FYNNEI. There are 18 residues in the CDR3. CDR3 sequence reads: CASSELVAAGTGVYEQYF. CDR3 nucleotides: TGTGCCAGCAGTGAGTTAGTTGCAGCGGGGACAGGGGTCTACGAGCAGTACTTC.

V gene TRBV5-4 combines with J gene TRBJ2-2; 7 nucleotides agree with TRBD2. V was pared by 1 base and J by 2 bases, with 2 bases of the junction left unmatched. The CDR3 totals 15 residues. CDR1 is SGHNT and CDR2 is YYREEE in the germline V gene (reference sequence). The CDR3 DNA is TGTGCCAGCAGCTTGCAGCGGGGCAACACCGGGGAGCTGTTTTTT. Translating it yields CASSLQRGNTGELFF.

The chain combines TRBV9 with TRBJ2-7; 8 bases are shared with TRBD1. V shed 4 bases and J 6 bases; nucleotides not matched to a gene: 3. Germline assignment: CDR1 SGDLS and CDR2 YYNGEE. The CDR3 runs 12 residues. CDR3 DNA: TGTGCCAGCAGCTCCGACAGGGGCGAGCAGTACTTC. Translation: CASSSDRGEQYF. Looking up the rest from reference TRBV9 and TRBJ2-7 gives the full variable domain: DSGVTQTPKHLITATGQRVTLRCSPRSGDLSVYWYQQSLDQGLQFLIQYYNGEERAKGNILERFSAQQFPDLHSELNLSSLELGDSALYFCASSSDRGEQYFGPGTRLTVT.

In this sample, this clone turned up once. V gene TRBV28 combines with J gene TRBJ2-5; maybe TRBD2 (5 bases). V gave up 4 bases and J gave up 7 bases, with 22 bases separating them. Germline V lookup: CDR1 MDHEN, CDR2 SYDVKM. This CDR3 region has 16 residues. This chain's CDR3 is CASSSPEASPLRTQYF. CDR3 bases: TGTGCCAGCAGTTCCCCGGAGGCTAGCCCACTAAGGACCCAGTACTTC. Variable domain in full (rest from reference TRBV28 and TRBJ2-5): DVKVTQSSRYLVKRTGEKVFLECVQDMDHENMFWYRQDPGLGLRLIYFSYDVKMKEKGDIPEGYSVSREKKERFSLILESASTNQTSMYLCASSSPEASPLRTQYFGPGTRLLVL.

This chain joins TRBV10-3 and TRBJ2-1; D is ambiguous. The CDR3 spans 15 residues. Trimming cost V 0 bases and J 5 bases, with 11 bases left between them. The germline V gene encodes CDR1 ENHRY and CDR2 SYGVKD. CDR3 DNA sequence: TGTGCCATCAGTGAGTCGGAACTACTAAACAATGAGCAGTTCTTC. Translating gives CAISESELLNNEQFF.

The CDR3 sequence: CASSWSPNQPQHF. The CDR3 DNA reads as TGTGCCAGCAGCTGGAGTCCCAATCAGCCCCAGCATTTT. This chain joins TRBV11-2 and TRBJ1-5, with D unclear. Germline values: CDR1 SGHAT, CDR2 FQNNGV. Trimming removed 4 bases from V and 3 bases from J, with 7 bases in between. The CDR3 has 13 amino acids.